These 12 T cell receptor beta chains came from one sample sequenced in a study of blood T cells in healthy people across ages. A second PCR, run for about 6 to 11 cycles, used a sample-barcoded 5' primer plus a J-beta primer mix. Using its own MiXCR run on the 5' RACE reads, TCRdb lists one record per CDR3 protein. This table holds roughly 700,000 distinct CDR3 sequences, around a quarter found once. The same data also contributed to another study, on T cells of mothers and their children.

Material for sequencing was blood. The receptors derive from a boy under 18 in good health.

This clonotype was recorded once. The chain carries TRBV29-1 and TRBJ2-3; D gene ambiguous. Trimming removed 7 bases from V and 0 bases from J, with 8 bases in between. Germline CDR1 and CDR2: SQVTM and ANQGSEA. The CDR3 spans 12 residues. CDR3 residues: CSGIISTDTQYF. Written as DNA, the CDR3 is TGCAGCGGAATCATTAGCACAGATACGCAGTATTTT.

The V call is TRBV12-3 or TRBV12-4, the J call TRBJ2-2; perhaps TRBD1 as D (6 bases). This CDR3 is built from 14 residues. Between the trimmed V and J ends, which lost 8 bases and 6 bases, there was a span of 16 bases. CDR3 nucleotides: TGTGCCAGCCAGGGGTTCGGCGAGGCCGGGGAGCTGTTTTTT. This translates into CASQGFGEAGELFF.

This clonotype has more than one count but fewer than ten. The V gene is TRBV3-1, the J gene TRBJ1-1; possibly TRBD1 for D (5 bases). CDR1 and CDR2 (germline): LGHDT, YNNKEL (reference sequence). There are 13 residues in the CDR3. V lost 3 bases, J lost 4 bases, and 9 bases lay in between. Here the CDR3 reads CASSQSTGTEAFF. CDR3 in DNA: TGTGCCAGCAGCCAGTCAACAGGCACTGAAGCTTTCTTT.

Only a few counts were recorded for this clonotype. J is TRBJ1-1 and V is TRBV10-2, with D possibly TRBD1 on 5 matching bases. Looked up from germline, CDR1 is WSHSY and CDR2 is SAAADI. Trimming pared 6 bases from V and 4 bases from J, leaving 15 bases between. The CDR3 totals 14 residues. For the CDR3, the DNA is TGCGCCAGCAGGGGTGGGGGAGAAGGCACTGAAGCTTTCTTT. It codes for CASRGGGEGTEAFF.

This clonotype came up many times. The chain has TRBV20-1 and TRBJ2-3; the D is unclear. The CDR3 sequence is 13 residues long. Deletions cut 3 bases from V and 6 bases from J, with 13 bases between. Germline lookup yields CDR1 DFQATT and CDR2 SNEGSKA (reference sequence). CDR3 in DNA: TGCAGTGCTAGCATGGTCGTCTGGGATACGCAGTATTTT. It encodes CSASMVVWDTQYF.

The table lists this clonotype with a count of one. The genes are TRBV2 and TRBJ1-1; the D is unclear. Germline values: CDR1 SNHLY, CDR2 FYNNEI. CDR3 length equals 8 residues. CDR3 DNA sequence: TGTCCCGGCACTGAAGCTTTCTTT. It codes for CPGTEAFF.

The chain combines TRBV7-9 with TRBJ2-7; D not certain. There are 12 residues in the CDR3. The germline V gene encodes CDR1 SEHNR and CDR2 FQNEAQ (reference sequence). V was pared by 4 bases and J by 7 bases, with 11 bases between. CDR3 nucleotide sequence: TGTGCCAGCAGCTACATACCGTGGGAGCAGTACTTC. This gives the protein CASSYIPWEQYF.

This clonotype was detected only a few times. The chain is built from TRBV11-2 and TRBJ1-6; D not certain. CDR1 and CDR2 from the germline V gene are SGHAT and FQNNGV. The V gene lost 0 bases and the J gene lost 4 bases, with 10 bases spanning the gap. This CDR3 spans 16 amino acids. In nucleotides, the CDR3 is TGTGCCAGCAGCTTAGACGCGGGCTTTTATAATTCACCCCTCCACTTT. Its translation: CASSLDAGFYNSPLHF. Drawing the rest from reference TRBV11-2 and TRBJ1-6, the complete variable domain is EAGVAQSPRYKIIEKRQSVAFWCNPISGHATLYWYQQILGQGPKLLIQFQNNGVVDDSQLPKDRFSAERLKGVDSTLKIQPAKLEDSAVYLCASSLDAGFYNSPLHFGNGTRLTVT.

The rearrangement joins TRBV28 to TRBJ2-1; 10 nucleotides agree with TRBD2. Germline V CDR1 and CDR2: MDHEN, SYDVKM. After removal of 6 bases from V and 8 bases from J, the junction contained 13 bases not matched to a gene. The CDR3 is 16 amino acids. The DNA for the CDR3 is TGTGCCAGCAGCTCTCGAGGACTAGCGGCCCTCGATGAGCAGTTCTTC. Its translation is CASSSRGLAALDEQFF.

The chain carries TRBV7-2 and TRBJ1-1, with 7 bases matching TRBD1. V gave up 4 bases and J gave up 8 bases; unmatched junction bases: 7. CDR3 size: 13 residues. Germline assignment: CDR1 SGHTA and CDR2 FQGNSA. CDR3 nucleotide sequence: TGTGCCAGCAGCTCCCAGGGGGGGGCGGAAGCTTTCTTT. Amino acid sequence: CASSSQGGAEAFF. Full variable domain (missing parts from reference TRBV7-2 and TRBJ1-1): GAGVSQSPSNKVTEKGKDVELRCDPISGHTALYWYRQSLGQGLEFLIYFQGNSAPDKSGLPSDRFSAERTGGSVSTLTIQRTQQEDSAVYLCASSSQGGAEAFFGQGTRLTVV.

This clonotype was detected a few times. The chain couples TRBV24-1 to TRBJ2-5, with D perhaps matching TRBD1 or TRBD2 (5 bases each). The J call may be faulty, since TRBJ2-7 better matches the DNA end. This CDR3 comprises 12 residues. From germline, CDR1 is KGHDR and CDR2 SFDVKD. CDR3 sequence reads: CATTGQVYEQYF. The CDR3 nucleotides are TGTGCCACCACGGGGCAGGTCTACGAGCAGTACTTC.

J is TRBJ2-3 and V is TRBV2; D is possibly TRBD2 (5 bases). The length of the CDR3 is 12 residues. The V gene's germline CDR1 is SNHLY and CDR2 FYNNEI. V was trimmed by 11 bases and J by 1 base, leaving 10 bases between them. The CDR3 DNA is TGTGCCGGCGAGGGTCGCACAGATACGCAGTATTTT. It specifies CAGEGRTDTQYF.